This T cell receptor beta chain stems from a study of T cells in Graves' hyperthyroidism and ophthalmopathy. TCR beta CDR3 regions were amplified from RNA. The HTBI primer set served for first-round RT-PCR of the TCR CDR3. TCRdb re-called the multiplex PCR reads through MiXCR, storing one row per CDR3 protein. The sample has 96,000 or so distinct CDR3 sequences, around 50% seen once. V was clipped by 7 bases and J by 7 bases; unmatched bases: 8. Germline values: CDR1 MNHNS, CDR2 SASEGT. The CDR3 runs 13 residues. This TCR was sampled from a woman between 40 and 50 years old with Graves' hyperthyroidism. Source material: blood. V and J are TRBV6-1 and TRBJ2-5; 8 positions match TRBD2. The CDR3: CASTPVAGGTQYF. The CDR3 DNA reads as TGTGCCAGCACCCCGGTGGCGGGAGGGACCCAGTACTTC.